This TCR beta chain was sequenced for a study of T cells in localized non-small cell lung cancer. As regards this clone: Its antigen remains unidentified.

Overall study findings and caveats: Uninvolved adjacent lung showed higher T cell clonality than tumor. It remains possible that heterogeneity exists, since only one tumor region was sequenced. In adjacent lung appeared a median around 54 of the top 100 tumor clones.

CDR1 and CDR2 (germline): SGHNT, YENEEA. There are 16 residues in the CDR3. Between the trimmed V and J ends, which lost 6 bases and 0 bases, there was a span of 14 bases. Repertoires were generated with immunoSEQ multiplex PCR, while TCRdb's copy carries only in-frame clones and drops some. This table holds some 24,000 clones, 75% to 90% found once. This specimen was peripheral blood, taken before any cancer treatment. This TCR came from a male donor aged 60 or over with stage II squamous cell lung carcinoma. The chain recombines TRBV11-3 with TRBJ1-4; D perhaps matches TRBD1 (6 bases). The CDR3 coding sequence is TGTGCCAGCAGTCGAGGGGGTTTTGCAACTAATGAAAAACTGTTTTTT. Protein sequence: CASSRGGFATNEKLFF.